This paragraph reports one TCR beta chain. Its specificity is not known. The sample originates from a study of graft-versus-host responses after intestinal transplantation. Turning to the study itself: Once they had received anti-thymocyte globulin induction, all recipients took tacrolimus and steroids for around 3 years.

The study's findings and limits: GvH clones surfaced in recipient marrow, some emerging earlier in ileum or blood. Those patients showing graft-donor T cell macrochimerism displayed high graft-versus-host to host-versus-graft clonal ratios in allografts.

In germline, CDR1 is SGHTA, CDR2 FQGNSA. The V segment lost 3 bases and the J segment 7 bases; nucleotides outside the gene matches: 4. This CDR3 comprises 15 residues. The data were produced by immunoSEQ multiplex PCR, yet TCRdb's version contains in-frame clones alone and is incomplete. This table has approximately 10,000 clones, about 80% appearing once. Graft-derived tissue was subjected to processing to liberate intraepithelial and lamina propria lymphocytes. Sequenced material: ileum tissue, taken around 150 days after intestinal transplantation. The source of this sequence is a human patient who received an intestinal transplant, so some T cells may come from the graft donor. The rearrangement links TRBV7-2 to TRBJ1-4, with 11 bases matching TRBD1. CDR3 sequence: CASSFRDRGGEKLFF. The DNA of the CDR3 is TGTGCCAGCAGCTTCCGGGACAGGGGGGGTGAAAAACTGTTTTTT. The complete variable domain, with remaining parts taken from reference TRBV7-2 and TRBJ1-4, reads GAGVSQSPSNKVTEKGKDVELRCDPISGHTALYWYRQSLGQGLEFLIYFQGNSAPDKSGLPSDRFSAERTGGSVSTLTIQRTQQEDSAVYLCASSFRDRGGEKLFFGSGTQLSVL.